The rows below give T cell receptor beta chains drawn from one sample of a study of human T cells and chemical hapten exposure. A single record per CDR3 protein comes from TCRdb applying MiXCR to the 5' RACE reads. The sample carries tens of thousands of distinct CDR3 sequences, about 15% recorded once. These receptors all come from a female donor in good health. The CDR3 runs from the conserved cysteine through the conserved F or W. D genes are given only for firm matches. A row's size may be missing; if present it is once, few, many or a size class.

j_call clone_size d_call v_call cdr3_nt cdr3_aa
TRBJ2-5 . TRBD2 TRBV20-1 TGCAGTGCTAGAGATCCCGGGGGGGGGGAGCAAGAGACCCAGTACTTC CSARDPGGGEQETQYF
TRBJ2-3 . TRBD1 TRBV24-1 TGTGCCACCAGTGACTATGGACAGGGGGCAGATACGCAGTATTTT CATSDYGQGADTQYF
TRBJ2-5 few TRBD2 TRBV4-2 TGTGCCAGCAGCATACTAGCGGGGGGCCAAGAGACCCAGTACTTC CASSILAGGQETQYF
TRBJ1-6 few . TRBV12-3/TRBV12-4 TGTGCCAGCAGGATAAATTCACCCCTCCACTTT CASRINSPLHF
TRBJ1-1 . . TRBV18 TGTGCCAGCTCACCCATGGAGGGGGTAAACACTGAAGCTTTCTTT CASSPMEGVNTEAFF
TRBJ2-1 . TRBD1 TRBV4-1 TGCGCCAGCAGCCACGACAGGGTCGGCCTAAAGCAGTTCTTC CASSHDRVGLKQFF
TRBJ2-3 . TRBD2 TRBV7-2 TGTGCCAGCAGCCCCCATATGACTAGCGGGACACCTTTCAGCACAGATACGCAGTATTTT CASSPHMTSGTPFSTDTQYF
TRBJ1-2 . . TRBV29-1 TGCATCGACGGGGGGGAAGAAGATGGCTACACCTTC CIDGGEEDGYTF
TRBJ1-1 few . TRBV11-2 TGTGCCAGCAGCTTAGTACGTCCGGGGCCAAACACTGAAGCTTTCTTT CASSLVRPGPNTEAFF
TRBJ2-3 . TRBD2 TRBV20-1 TGCAGTGCTAGATCGCCGGGACTAGCGGGAGTTGGCACAGATACGCAGTATTTT CSARSPGLAGVGTDTQYF
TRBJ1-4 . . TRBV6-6 TGTGCCAGCAGTTACTCATCAGGAGGTGAAAAACTGTTTTTT CASSYSSGGEKLFF
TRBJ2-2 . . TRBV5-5 TGTGCCAGCAGCTTAACTGGGACAAGCTCCACCGGGGAGCTGTTTTTT CASSLTGTSSTGELFF